This entry lists 13 T cell receptor beta chains sequenced from one sample in a study of response to subunit inactivated influenza vaccine. MiXCR, run by TCRdb on the RT-PCR reads, gives a single entry per CDR3 protein. The sample records under 550,000 distinct CDR3 sequences, about 8% being singletons. This material consisted of PBMCs from blood, taken about 24 months after vaccination. These receptors all come from a man aged 45 to 70 who received an inactivated influenza vaccine.

In this sample, this clonotype turned up many times. This chain uses TRBV6-5 with TRBJ2-7, with D perhaps being TRBD1 or TRBD2 (6 bases each). The CDR3 extends over 16 amino acids. The V gene's germline CDR1 is MNHEY and CDR2 SVGAGI. With 6 bases removed from V and 6 bases from J, the gap between germline ends came to 24 bases. The CDR3 coding sequence is TGTGCCAGCAGCTACCAACAGGGAGGACCAGGAACCGAGCAGTACTTC. The encoded protein is CASSYQQGGPGTEQYF.

This clonotype was detected a few times. The chain couples TRBV20-1 to TRBJ2-5; 8 nucleotides agree with TRBD1. After removal of 7 bases from V and 3 bases from J, the junction contained 7 bases not matched to a gene. The CDR3 is made up of 13 amino acids. Per the germline V gene, CDR1 is DFQATT and CDR2 is SNEGSKA (reference sequence). The CDR3 spells CSEKGQGKETQYF. DNA for the CDR3: TGCAGTGAAAAAGGACAGGGAAAAGAGACCCAGTACTTC.

V gene TRBV9 combines with J gene TRBJ2-2; the match to TRBD2 covers 10 bases. The J segment lost 6 bases and the V segment lost 3 bases, leaving 5 bases of the junction unmatched. CDR3 size: 15 residues. Germline V gene lookup returns CDR1 SGDLS and CDR2 YYNGEE. The CDR3 DNA reads as TGTGCCAGCAGCGGGCTAGCGGGAGTTCCCGGGGAGCTGTTTTTT. Its protein is CASSGLAGVPGELFF.

Only a few counts were recorded for this clonotype. The J gene is TRBJ2-5, the V gene TRBV5-1; D gene uncertain. V was pared by 0 bases and J by 5 bases, with 11 bases between. Germline CDR1 SGHRS, CDR2 YFSETQ. The CDR3 has 14 amino acids. This chain's CDR3 is CASSLGFDGETQYF. The DNA for the CDR3 is TGCGCCAGCAGCTTGGGTTTCGACGGGGAGACCCAGTACTTC.

In this sample, this clonotype turned up a few times. The rearrangement links TRBV30 to TRBJ1-1; a weak D match, TRBD1 (5 bases). V was cut by 3 bases and J by 1 base, with 12 bases left in between. The CDR3 consists of 14 residues. The germline CDR1 and CDR2 sequences are GTSNPN and SVGIG (reference sequence). DNA for the CDR3: TGTGCCTGGAGCCTTACCCAGGGGAACACTGAAGCTTTCTTT. Amino acids: CAWSLTQGNTEAFF. Supplemented by reference TRBV30 and TRBJ1-1, the full variable domain reads SQTIHQWPATLVQPVGSPLSLECTVEGTSNPNLYWYRQAAGRGLQLLFYSVGIGQISSEVPQNLSASRPQDRQFILSSKKLLLSDSGFYLCAWSLTQGNTEAFFGQGTRLTVV.

This sequence joins TRBV3-1 and TRBJ2-7; maybe TRBD2 (5 bases). V lost 1 base and J 2 bases, leaving 12 bases between the germline ends. Germline V gene data show CDR1 as LGHDT and CDR2 as YNNKEL (reference sequence). The CDR3 spans 15 residues. CDR3 protein: CASSQVSGFAYEQYF. The CDR3, as DNA: TGTGCCAGCAGCCAAGTTTCGGGATTCGCCTACGAGCAGTACTTC.

This chain joins TRBV6-5 and TRBJ2-5, with 7 bases identical to TRBD1. J gave up 6 bases and V 0 bases, and 4 bases lay outside the gene matches. Germline V gene data show CDR1 as MNHEY and CDR2 as SVGAGI. This CDR3 spans 14 amino acids. DNA of the CDR3: TGTGCCAGCAGTTACTCCCAGGGGGTAAAGACCCAGTACTTC. Its translation is CASSYSQGVKTQYF.

The table lists this clonotype with a count of one. This chain joins TRBV7-7 and TRBJ2-1, with 8 positions matching TRBD2. Germline CDR1 is SSHAT and CDR2 is FNYEAQ (reference sequence). The CDR3 totals 15 residues. V trimming: 8 bases; J trimming: 8 bases; junction bases outside the gene matches: 14. The DNA of the CDR3 is TGTGCCAGCTCCCCCCTCACCGGGAGGGCCCATGAGCAGTTCTTC. Its protein is CASSPLTGRAHEQFF.

This clonotype was detected many times. V and J are TRBV7-9 and TRBJ2-4; possible D gene TRBD2, 6 bases. Germline assignment: CDR1 SEHNR and CDR2 FQNEAQ (reference sequence). V was trimmed by 5 bases and J by 6 bases, leaving 14 bases between them. This CDR3 contains 14 residues. CDR3 sequence (DNA): TGTGCCAGCAGCCGTAGCGGAGCTGGAAACATTCAGTACTTC. As protein: CASSRSGAGNIQYF.

The chain is built from TRBV7-8 and TRBJ2-3; D unresolved. The CDR3 runs 16 residues. Germline CDR1 is SGHVS and CDR2 is FQNEAQ. V was clipped by 0 bases and J by 3 bases, with 13 bases between them. The DNA for the CDR3 is TGTGCCAGCAGCTTAGCTTGGAAGGGTTCAACAGATACGCAGTATTTT. Amino acids: CASSLAWKGSTDTQYF.

This clonotype was counted a few times. V is TRBV24-1 and J is TRBJ1-4, with TRBD1 as a possible D gene (6 bases). Germline-derived CDR1 and CDR2 are KGHDR and SFDVKD. V lost 3 bases and J lost 7, with 20 bases in between. This CDR3 has 17 residues. The CDR3, as DNA: TGTGCCACCAGTGATCCAGCCGGGCCAGAGGGGGTTGAAAAACTGTTTTTT. Translating it yields CATSDPAGPEGVEKLFF.

This clonotype occurred a few times. The genes are TRBV7-3 and TRBJ2-3; possibly TRBD2 for D (6 bases). CDR1 SGHTA and CDR2 FQGTGA come from the germline V gene. The CDR3 totals 15 residues. Between the trimmed V and J ends, which lost 6 bases and 3 bases, there was a span of 16 bases. CDR3 nucleotides: TGTGCCAGCAGTGAAACGGGAGTTAAAACAGATACGCAGTATTTT. Translated: CASSETGVKTDTQYF.

The genes are TRBV20-1 and TRBJ1-5; the D gene is possibly TRBD1 (5 bases). The CDR3 totals 16 residues. Germline CDR1 DFQATT, CDR2 SNEGSKA (reference sequence). Trimming pared 2 bases from V and 0 bases from J, leaving 14 bases between. CDR3 amino acids: CSARRWGEYSNQPQHF. CDR3 in DNA: TGCAGTGCTAGACGGTGGGGCGAGTATAGCAATCAGCCCCAGCATTTT.